Listed below are T cell receptor beta chains from one sample, sequenced in a study of T cells after yellow fever vaccination. TCRdb re-called the 5' RACE reads with MiXCR, one entry per CDR3 protein. This table has about 170,000 distinct CDR3 sequences, about 6% appearing once. Here the sequenced sample was CD4+ T cells sorted from PBMCs, taken on the day of the first yellow fever vaccination. These receptors were obtained from a man younger than 30 who received the YFV17D yellow fever vaccine. CDR3s include the opening cysteine and the closing phenylalanine or tryptophan. Fields, in order: D gene, V gene, J gene, clone size, CDR3 length, CDR3 protein, CDR3 DNA. D genes are given only for firm matches. Clone size, where shown, is once, few, many, or a class for clones that have expanded.

TRBD2	TRBV29-1	TRBJ2-5	many	14	CSVAQRGPRETQYF	TGCAGCGTTGCCCAGCGGGGCCCCCGAGAGACCCAGTACTTC
.	TRBV5-1	TRBJ1-4	few	13	CASSSNLNEKLFF	TGCGCCAGCAGCTCCAATTTAAATGAAAAACTGTTTTTT
.	TRBV9	TRBJ1-3	few	19	CASSARPSIQHGSGNTIYF	TGTGCCAGCAGCGCAAGACCTTCCATCCAACACGGCTCTGGAAACACCATATATTTT
TRBD1	TRBV7-9	TRBJ1-4	.	15	CASSAGQGSNEKLFF	TGTGCCAGCAGCGCAGGACAGGGCTCTAATGAAAAACTGTTTTTT
.	TRBV2	TRBJ2-7	.	11	CASSRQDEQYF	TGTGCCAGCAGCCGACAGGACGAGCAGTACTTC
.	TRBV4-2	TRBJ2-5	few	15	CASSHRGGQTETQYF	TGTGCCAGCAGCCACAGGGGCGGACAGACAGAGACCCAGTACTTC
TRBD1	TRBV18	TRBJ1-1	.	14	CASSPITGGTEAFF	TGTGCCAGCTCTCCTATTACAGGGGGCACTGAAGCTTTCTTT
TRBD1	TRBV5-1	TRBJ1-1	many	14	CASSFTGAKTEAFF	TGCGCCAGCAGCTTTACAGGGGCAAAGACTGAAGCTTTCTTT
.	TRBV7-2	TRBJ1-2	many	15	CASSLGNRVFYGYTF	TGTGCCAGCAGCTTAGGTAACAGAGTATTCTATGGCTACACCTTC
.	TRBV20-1	TRBJ2-5	many	13	CSAPRGGAETQYF	TGCAGTGCCCCCAGGGGGGGGGCAGAGACCCAGTACTTC
.	TRBV7-9	TRBJ1-1	.	14	CASSLELWGTEAFF	TGTGCCAGCAGCTTAGAACTGTGGGGCACTGAAGCTTTCTTT
TRBD1	TRBV2	TRBJ2-5	many	12	CASSANRDREDF	TGTGCCAGCAGTGCGAACCGGGACAGGGAGGACTTC
.	TRBV4-3	TRBJ2-7	many	13	CASSHAPDLEQYF	TGCGCCAGCAGCCACGCCCCAGACCTCGAGCAGTACTTC
TRBD2	TRBV11-2	TRBJ2-4	many	18	CASSYGLAGTQAKNIQYF	TGTGCCAGCAGCTACGGACTAGCGGGAACACAGGCCAAAAACATTCAGTACTTC
TRBD1	TRBV7-8	TRBJ1-6	.	14	CASSSTGADSPLHF	TGTGCCAGCAGCTCTACAGGGGCGGATTCACCCCTCCACTTT
TRBD1	TRBV19	TRBJ2-7	few	13	CASRGQGTYEQYF	TGTGCCAGTAGGGGACAGGGAACCTACGAGCAGTACTTC
.	TRBV24-1	TRBJ1-5	.	13	CATSDIHNQPQHF	TGTGCCACCAGTGATATTCATAATCAGCCCCAGCATTTT
TRBD2	TRBV7-2	TRBJ2-1	.	14	CASRASGSSNEQFF	TGTGCCAGCAGGGCTAGCGGGTCCTCCAATGAGCAGTTCTTC
.	TRBV28	TRBJ2-3	few	16	CASSFALRLPADTQYF	TGTGCCAGCAGTTTCGCCCTGCGACTCCCCGCAGATACGCAGTATTTT
TRBD2	TRBV5-1	TRBJ2-1	many	16	CASSPLIAGKNNEQFF	TGCGCCAGCAGCCCCCTAATAGCGGGGAAAAACAATGAGCAGTTCTTC
.	TRBV20-1	TRBJ2-7	.	14	CSASSSSNSYEQYF	TGCAGTGCTAGTTCCAGTTCAAACTCCTACGAGCAGTACTTC
.	TRBV11-2	TRBJ2-3	many	13	CASSLVQADTQYF	TGTGCCAGCAGCTTAGTACAGGCAGATACGCAGTATTTT
TRBD2	TRBV6-2/TRBV6-3	TRBJ2-6	many	16	CASSYGGGSGANVLTF	TGTGCCAGCAGTTACGGCGGGGGATCTGGGGCCAACGTCCTGACTTTC
TRBD2	TRBV14	TRBJ2-1	many	16	CASSLYKSSGGNEQFF	TGTGCCAGCAGCCTCTATAAATCTAGCGGGGGCAATGAGCAGTTCTTC
.	TRBV5-1	TRBJ1-5	.	14	CASSRGDGNQPQHF	TGCGCCAGCAGCCGAGGGGATGGCAATCAGCCCCAGCATTTT